These T cell receptor beta chains were read from a single sample in a study of T cell repertoires in cytomegalovirus infection. TCRdb itself ran the reads through MiXCR, one entry per CDR3 protein. Of over 250,000 distinct CDR3 sequences listed, 20% to 25% were seen once; the top ten hold about 21%. Their cognate antigens are unknown. Sequences were derived from cultured PBMCs, sampled from culture after CMV antigen stimulation. The receptors originated from a human donor in good health (CMV status not recorded). Some clones in this sample may be carry-over from other donors' samples. Both conserved end residues are part of each CDR3. A D gene is named only where the DNA matches it firmly. Clone size is shown for a subset of rows, as once, few, many or a class of expanded clone.

j_call | v_call | clone_size | d_call | cdr3_nt | cdr3_aa
TRBJ2-2 | TRBV4-3 | few | - | TGCGCCAGCAGCCAAGAGGTACACCTCGGACTGGCGAACACCGGGGAGCTGTTTTTT | CASSQEVHLGLANTGELFF
TRBJ2-7 | TRBV10-3 | - | TRBD1 | TGTGCCATCAGTGTCCGACAGGGGGAAGGAGAGCAGTACTTC | CAISVRQGEGEQYF
TRBJ2-3 | TRBV7-9 | few | TRBD2 | TGTGCCAGCAGCGAGGGACTAGCCCTCGGGGATACGCAGTATTTT | CASSEGLALGDTQYF
TRBJ1-5 | TRBV27 | - | - | TGTGCCACCTCTGTTAGTAGGAGTAATCAGCCCCAGCATTTT | CATSVSRSNQPQHF
TRBJ2-1 | TRBV20-1 | - | TRBD2 | TGCAGTGCTAGTTCCGGGAGGGCCGCGGGGAATGAGCAGTTCTTC | CSASSGRAAGNEQFF
TRBJ1-1 | TRBV20-1 | - | TRBD1 | TGCAGTGCTAGTTCCGGGACAGGCCAATTCTTT | CSASSGTGQFF
TRBJ2-3 | TRBV10-3 | many | - | TGTGCCATTACCTCGGAGTATAGCACAGATACGCAGTATTTT | CAITSEYSTDTQYF
TRBJ2-7 | TRBV30 | - | - | TGTGCCTGGACGGCGAAGATGCGGGAGCAGTACTTC | CAWTAKMREQYF
TRBJ2-7 | TRBV7-2 | few | TRBD2 | TGTGCCAGCAGCTTAATTGGGGAGGGCTACGAGCAGTACTTC | CASSLIGEGYEQYF
TRBJ1-5 | TRBV20-1 | - | - | TGCAGTGCTAGATACAGCAATCAGCCCCAGCATTTT | CSARYSNQPQHF
TRBJ2-2 | TRBV6-1 | few | TRBD2 | TGTGCCAGCAGCCGCCGTGGGCTAGCGGGAGTTTGGACCGGGGAGCTGTTTTTT | CASSRRGLAGVWTGELFF
TRBJ2-7 | TRBV20-1 | few | TRBD2 | TGCAGTGCTAGAGATACTCTAGCGGCCTCCTACGAGCAGTACTTC | CSARDTLAASYEQYF
TRBJ1-2 | TRBV7-9 | many | - | TGTGCCAGCAGCTTAGCGCACGGGTCGGGGGACTATGGCTACACCTTC | CASSLAHGSGDYGYTF
TRBJ2-5 | TRBV7-9 | few | - | TGTGCCAGCAGCTTCCACAGTTCTCAAGAGACCCAGTACTTC | CASSFHSSQETQYF
TRBJ1-3 | TRBV7-2 | many | TRBD1 | TGTGCCAGCAGCCCCTGGACAGGGGGCGTTGGAAACACCATATATTTT | CASSPWTGGVGNTIYF
TRBJ1-2 | TRBV24-1 | - | - | TGTGCCACCAGTGATTTCCCTACAGGGCCCGGGGGCTACACCTTC | CATSDFPTGPGGYTF
TRBJ1-4 | TRBV6-5 | few | - | TGTGCCAGCAGTCCCCGATTCACCCGAGAAGGGGAACATGAAAAACTGTTTTTT | CASSPRFTREGEHEKLFF
TRBJ1-1 | TRBV27 | - | - | TGTGCCAGCAGGCCAGGGGTGGTGAACACTGAAGCTTTCTTT | CASRPGVVNTEAFF
TRBJ2-7 | TRBV27 | few | - | TGTGCCAGCAGTTTAGAAGGTACCTCTCGGGAGCAGTACTTC | CASSLEGTSREQYF
TRBJ2-7 | TRBV7-2 | many | - | TGTGCCAGCAGCTCCGGCCGTGGACAGCACTACGAGCAGTACTTC | CASSSGRGQHYEQYF
TRBJ2-1 | TRBV6-2/TRBV6-3 | many | TRBD2 | TGTGCCAGCAGTTACGCAGCGGGAGGGGGTTACAATGAGCAGTTCTTC | CASSYAAGGGYNEQFF
TRBJ2-3 | TRBV7-9 | many | TRBD1 | TGTGCCAGCAGCTTCGGACAGGGGGTCGATACGCAGTATTTT | CASSFGQGVDTQYF
TRBJ2-3 | TRBV12-3/TRBV12-4 | few | TRBD1 | TGTGCCAGCAGCCGACAGGGGGCGGTGGGAGATACGCAGTATTTT | CASSRQGAVGDTQYF
TRBJ2-1 | TRBV7-8 | many | - | TGTGCCAGCAGCTTAGAAGGCCTAGCAGTTAATGAGCAGTTCTTC | CASSLEGLAVNEQFF
TRBJ1-1 | TRBV7-9 | many | TRBD1 | TGTGCCAGCAGCTTAAGGCAGGGGGACACTGAAGCTTTCTTT | CASSLRQGDTEAFF
TRBJ2-7 | TRBV7-9 | - | - | TGTGCCAGCAGCTTGGTCCCGGGGCCGGTGTCCTACGAGCAGTACTTC | CASSLVPGPVSYEQYF
TRBJ1-2 | TRBV7-9 | few | - | TGTGCCAGCAGCTTAGATTTGGATCGGGCGTTCTATGGCTACACCTTC | CASSLDLDRAFYGYTF
TRBJ2-2 | TRBV15 | - | TRBD2 | TGTGCCACCAGCAGGGGACTAGCGGCTAACACCGGGGAGCTGTTTTTT | CATSRGLAANTGELFF
TRBJ2-7 | TRBV7-6 | once | - | TGTGCCAGCAGCTTAGCGGCAGGGGTCGAGCAGTACTTC | CASSLAAGVEQYF
TRBJ2-7 | TRBV12-3/TRBV12-4 | few | - | TGTGCCAGCAGTTTATGGCTACAGGACGAGCAGTACTTC | CASSLWLQDEQYF
TRBJ1-3 | TRBV20-1 | many | - | TGCAGTGCACCTACCACTGCTACAAACACCATATATTTT | CSAPTTATNTIYF
TRBJ1-6 | TRBV7-2 | few | - | TGTGCCAGCAATGGGGGTATGGGCGGACAGTCCTATAATTCACCCCTCCACTTT | CASNGGMGGQSYNSPLHF
TRBJ2-1 | TRBV2 | - | - | TGTGCCAGCAGTGGATTCGCGTTCAATGAGCAGTTCTTC | CASSGFAFNEQFF
TRBJ2-5 | TRBV28 | - | - | TGTGCCAGCAGTTTATCACTAGCCAAGACCCAGTACTTC | CASSLSLAKTQYF
TRBJ2-5 | TRBV7-2 | many | - | TGTGCCAGCAGCCCATCAGATCTACGGGCCCAGTACTTC | CASSPSDLRAQYF
TRBJ2-7 | TRBV4-3 | - | TRBD2 | TGCGCCAGCAGCCAAGAAGTTGGGGGACTAGCGGGAGTCCACGAGCAGTACTTC | CASSQEVGGLAGVHEQYF
TRBJ1-5 | TRBV7-2 | many | - | TGTGCCAGCAGCCCCACAGGGCTTGAGCCCCAGCATTTT | CASSPTGLEPQHF
TRBJ2-1 | TRBV11-3 | - | TRBD2 | TGTGCCAGCAGCTTTCTGCTAGCGGGAGGGGTTGGTGAGCAGTTCTTC | CASSFLLAGGVGEQFF
TRBJ1-2 | TRBV6-4 | many | - | TGTGCCAGCAGTGACATGGCAGGCGAAGGCTACTATGGCTACACCTTC | CASSDMAGEGYYGYTF
TRBJ1-2 | TRBV5-1 | few | - | TGCGCCAGCAGCTTAGGACAGCTGAATGGCTACACCTTC | CASSLGQLNGYTF
TRBJ1-6 | TRBV20-1 | few | - | TGCAGTGCTATGCGGGACGGACAAATTAATTCACCCCTCCACTTT | CSAMRDGQINSPLHF
TRBJ1-2 | TRBV6-2/TRBV6-3 | few | - | TGTGCCAGCAGTTTGAGCACGAGCTATGGCTACACCTTC | CASSLSTSYGYTF
TRBJ1-6 | TRBV30 | - | - | TGTGCCTGGGGAAACAGGAGGAATAATTCACCCCTCCACTTT | CAWGNRRNNSPLHF
TRBJ2-2 | TRBV7-9 | - | TRBD2 | TGTGCCACGCGAGGACTAGCGGGAGTCTTATCCGGGGAGCTGTTTTTT | CATRGLAGVLSGELFF
TRBJ2-1 | TRBV6-2/TRBV6-3 | many | - | TGTGCCAGCAGCAGGCGGGGGCCGAATGAGCAGTTCTTC | CASSRRGPNEQFF
TRBJ1-3 | TRBV20-1 | - | - | TGCAGTGCTAGAGATCCCGCCAGTCACTCTGGAAACACCATATATTTT | CSARDPASHSGNTIYF
TRBJ1-5 | TRBV2 | - | TRBD1 | TGTGCCAGCAGTGGACAGGGCGTTATTCAGCCCCAGCATTTT | CASSGQGVIQPQHF
TRBJ1-3 | TRBV2 | - | - | TGTGCCAGCACGGGGAGCTCTGGAAACACCATATATTTT | CASTGSSGNTIYF
TRBJ2-3 | TRBV12-3/TRBV12-4 | many | - | TGTGCCAGCAGTGTTCAAGGGGCTTCGGGAGATACGCAGTATTTT | CASSVQGASGDTQYF
TRBJ1-1 | TRBV7-9 | - | - | TGTGCCAGCAGCCCCACCCCCTTGCGGGGCAACACTGAAGCTTTCTTT | CASSPTPLRGNTEAFF